Presented here are 18 T cell receptor beta chains from one specimen sequenced in a study of cytomegalovirus exposure and HLA in healthy donors. The PCR made use of 60 Vbeta and 13 Jbeta primers. Clones were sequenced by immunoSEQ multiplex PCR, and TCRdb holds only the in-frame ones, with some missing. This table holds about 93,000 clones, roughly four fifths found once. Sample: PBMCs. Receptor source: a man aged 25-45 years in good health and CMV-seronegative.

The rearrangement links TRBV6-6 to TRBJ2-7, with TRBD1 identical over 9 bases. In germline, CDR1 is MNHNY, CDR2 SVGAGI (reference sequence). Trimming cost V 4 bases and J 2 bases; bases outside gene matches: 3. The CDR3 is 14 residues long. CDR3 region: CASSSGQGTYEQYV. CDR3 in DNA: TGTGCCAGCAGTTCCGGACAGGGGACCTACGAGCAGTACGTC.

This clone was picked up one time. This sequence joins TRBV6-1 and TRBJ2-3; D might be TRBD1 (6 bases). V was clipped by 3 bases and J by 1 base, with 14 bases between them. The CDR3 contains 16 residues. Per the germline V gene, CDR1 is MNHNS and CDR2 is SASEGT. This chain's CDR3 is CASSDPLAGGTDTQYF. The CDR3 nucleotides read TGTGCCAGCAGTGACCCGCTAGCAGGGGGCACAGATACGCAGTATTTT.

The chain links TRBV29-1 to TRBJ1-4; the D gene is possibly TRBD1 (5 bases). V shed 5 bases and J shed 3 bases, with 10 bases lying between them. Germline V gene sequence: CDR1 SQVTM, CDR2 ANQGSEA. The CDR3 is made up of 13 amino acids. The CDR3 DNA follows: TGCAGCGTTTACGCAGGGTCTAATGAAAAACTGTTTTTT. Its protein product is CSVYAGSNEKLFF.

CDR3 region: CASIGQGLDKNIQYF. The CDR3 DNA follows: TGTGCCAGCATCGGACAGGGACTGGACAAAAACATTCAGTACTTC. The chain combines TRBV28 with TRBJ2-4; 8 nucleotides align to TRBD1. Looked up from germline, CDR1 is MDHEN and CDR2 is SYDVKM. J lost 3 bases, V lost 7 bases, and 8 bases had no gene match. This CDR3 has 15 amino acids. The variable domain in full, with the rest retrieved from reference TRBV28 and TRBJ2-4, is DVKVTQSSRYLVKRTGEKVFLECVQDMDHENMFWYRQDPGLGLRLIYFSYDVKMKEKGDIPEGYSVSREKKERFSLILESASTNQTSMYLCASIGQGLDKNIQYFGAGTRLSVL.

This chain joins TRBV10-3 and TRBJ2-1; 7 bases align to TRBD2. Per germline, CDR1 ENHRY and CDR2 SYGVKD. The CDR3 totals 15 residues. J gave up 0 bases and V 10 bases, and 9 bases lay outside the gene matches. The CDR3 sequence is CATGGGFSSYNEQFF. In DNA form, the CDR3 reads TGTGCCACCGGGGGAGGGTTTAGCTCCTACAATGAGCAGTTCTTC.

The V and J genes are TRBV27 and TRBJ1-6; weak D call: TRBD1 (6 bases). Trimming removed 1 base at V and 8 bases at J, with 15 bases between. This CDR3 has 16 amino acids. Looked up from germline, CDR1 is MNHEY and CDR2 is SMNVEV (reference sequence). The CDR3 loop is CASSLLDSSAYSPLHF. In nucleotides, the CDR3 is TGTGCCAGCAGTTTATTGGACAGCTCCGCTTATTCACCCCTCCACTTT.

This sequence joins TRBV2 and TRBJ2-5, with 10 bases lining up with TRBD1. Germline V gene data show CDR1 as SNHLY and CDR2 as FYNNEI. This CDR3 has 16 residues. J was trimmed by 0 bases and V by 11 bases; bases with no gene match: 12. The CDR3 nucleotides are TGTGCCTCCCGGGGATTGGACAGGGGGTACCAAGAGACCCAGTACTTC. Its translation: CASRGLDRGYQETQYF.

The chain is built from TRBV7-6 and TRBJ2-3, with D tentatively TRBD2 (6 bases). This CDR3 contains 19 residues. V dropped 5 bases and J dropped 5 bases, with 29 bases sitting between them. Looked up from germline, CDR1 is SGHVS and CDR2 is FNYEAQ. As DNA, the CDR3 is TGTGCCAGCAGCCGGGATAGCGGTACCCTGGGGGTTGGGTTAGATACGCAGTATTTT. It encodes CASSRDSGTLGVGLDTQYF.

This clone was seen a few times. The rearrangement joins TRBV5-1 to TRBJ2-7; 9 bases map to TRBD1. Losses at the gene ends were 0 bases for V and 4 bases for J; bases not matched to a gene: 2. CDR1 is SGHRS and CDR2 is YFSETQ in the germline V gene. The CDR3 has 14 residues. CDR3 residues: CASSLGTGVYEQYV. The CDR3, as DNA: TGCGCCAGCAGCTTGGGGACAGGGGTTTACGAGCAGTACGTC.

The chain recombines TRBV6-1 with TRBJ2-1, with a possible D match to TRBD2 (5 bases). In germline, CDR1 is MNHNS, CDR2 SASEGT. The ends were cut back, 8 bases at V and 4 bases at J, with 18 bases in the middle. CDR3 size: 15 residues. The CDR3 bases are TGTGCCAGCTCTTTGCGGGTAAGGTTATACAATGAGCAGTTCTTC. It is translated as CASSLRVRLYNEQFF.

This chain links TRBV7-9 with TRBJ1-1; the match to TRBD1 covers 8 bases. Germline V gene lookup returns CDR1 SEHNR and CDR2 FQNEAQ (reference sequence). This CDR3 comprises 16 residues. The J segment lost 0 bases and the V segment lost 2 bases, leaving 5 bases of the junction unmatched. The DNA of the CDR3 is TGTGCCAGCAGCTTACCGGGACAGGAGATGAACACTGAAGCTTTCTTT. Translated, it gives CASSLPGQEMNTEAFF.

The rearrangement links TRBV28 to TRBJ1-2, with D hard to call. Trimming stripped 5 bases from V and 4 bases from J, with 11 bases between. Germline V lookup: CDR1 MDHEN, CDR2 SYDVKM. This CDR3 has 13 residues. The CDR3 DNA is TGTGCCAGCAGTGATCCGGGTATCTATGGCTACACCTTC. Its translation is CASSDPGIYGYTF.

Of note for this clone: At one end, the junction sequence differs from germline, possibly due to a read error. This rearrangement joins TRBV7-9 to TRBJ1-1; tentatively, D is TRBD1 (5 bases). Germline loops: CDR1 SEHNR, CDR2 FQNEAQ (reference sequence). This CDR3 spans 15 amino acids. The CDR3 DNA follows: TGTGCCAACAGCTTAGTTAATTGGGGCCTCGGTGAAGCTTTCTTT. Translated, it gives CANSLVNWGLGEAFF.

The rearrangement joins TRBV7-2 to TRBJ1-2; no clear D. The CDR3 runs to 15 residues. The germline V gene encodes CDR1 SGHTA and CDR2 FQGNSA. The V gene lost 1 base and the J gene lost 3 bases, with 12 bases spanning the gap. The DNA for the CDR3 is TGTGCCAGCAGCTTAGTTTCCGGGGTCGACTATGGCTACACCTTC. Translating it yields CASSLVSGVDYGYTF.

This chain joins TRBV21-1 and TRBJ2-5; the table's D call, TRBD2, has no DNA check behind it. TRBV21-1 represents a pseudogene. This CDR3 has 15 residues. Here the CDR3 reads CASSKRLPPVETQYF. CDR3 bases: TGTGCCAGCAGCAAAAGATTACCTCCGGTGGAGACCCAGTACTTC.

The CDR3 is CASRESWTGGFNEQFF. CDR3 DNA sequence: TGTGCCAGCAGGGAGAGTTGGACAGGAGGCTTCAATGAGCAGTTCTTC. The V and J genes are TRBV27 and TRBJ2-1; 7 nucleotides line up with TRBD1. Germline V CDR1 and CDR2: MNHEY, SMNVEV (reference sequence). This CDR3 has 16 amino acids. The V gene end was trimmed by 6 bases and the J gene end by 6 bases; junction bases not matched to a gene: 14.

V gene TRBV4-1 combines with J gene TRBJ2-5, with 8 positions matching TRBD2. V lost 2 bases, J lost 2 bases, and 10 bases stayed unmatched. Germline loops: CDR1 MGHRA, CDR2 YSYEKL. CDR3 length equals 17 residues. The CDR3 sequence is CASSQFPTGGIQETQYF. CDR3 in DNA: TGCGCCAGCAGCCAATTCCCGACGGGAGGGATACAAGAGACCCAGTACTTC.

V gene TRBV7-8 combines with J gene TRBJ1-5, with 7 bases aligning to TRBD1. V shed 1 base, J shed 5 bases, and the junction held 8 bases outside the gene matches. From germline, CDR1 is SGHVS and CDR2 FQNEAQ. The CDR3 runs to 16 residues. This chain's CDR3 is CASSLDRAGGYQPQHF. The CDR3 DNA is TGTGCCAGCAGCTTAGACCGGGCAGGGGGGTATCAGCCCCAGCATTTT.